This entry features one T cell receptor (beta chain) sequence. The sample carries other DNA sequences with the same CDR3. Per the original data handling: Amplified reference gene primers provided the basis for estimating nucleated cell counts. TCRdb's table, derived via immunoSEQ multiplex PCR, lists solely in-frame clones and lacks some. V and J calls and clone size are as listed in that table; D and trimming were resolved from the DNA. In the table there are 200,000 to 250,000 clones, 82% of which are singletons. J gave up 5 bases and V 4 bases, and 1 base lay outside the gene matches. Per germline, CDR1 MNHEY and CDR2 SVGAGI. The CDR3 loop spans 13 amino acids. The data were obtained in a study of blood T cell repertoires in COVID-19. Overall study: Whether acute or convalescent, the COVID-19 samples came from the United States, Italy and Spain. Sample material is recorded as cDNA or gDNA derived from T cells, B-cell-depleted T cells, or PBMCs.

This clonotype originated in a woman in her 40s with acute or convalescent COVID-19. The sample consisted of peripheral blood. This chain links TRBV6-5 with TRBJ1-2, with 10 bases identical to TRBD1. CDR3 bases: TGTGCCAGCAGTTCGGGACAGGGGTATGGCTACACCTTC. It codes for CASSSGQGYGYTF.